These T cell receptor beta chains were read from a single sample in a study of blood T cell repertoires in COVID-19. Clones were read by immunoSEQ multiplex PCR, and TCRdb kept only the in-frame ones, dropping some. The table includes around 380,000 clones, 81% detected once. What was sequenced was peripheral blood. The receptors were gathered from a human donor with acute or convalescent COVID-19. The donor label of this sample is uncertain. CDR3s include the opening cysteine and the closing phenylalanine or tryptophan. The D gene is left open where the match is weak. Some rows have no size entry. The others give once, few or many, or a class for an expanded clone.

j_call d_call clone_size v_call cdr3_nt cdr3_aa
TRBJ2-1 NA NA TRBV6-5 TGTGCCAGCAGCCCCGTGTCCATGGCCAATGAGCAGTTCTTC CASSPVSMANEQFF
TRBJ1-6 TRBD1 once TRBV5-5 TGTGCCAGCAGCATTACCGGGACAGGGAATTCACCCCTCCACTTT CASSITGTGNSPLHF
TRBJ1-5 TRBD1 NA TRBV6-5 TGTGCCAGCAGTTACCCCGGGACAGGGAAGCCCCAGCATTTT CASSYPGTGKPQHF
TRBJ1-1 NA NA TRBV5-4 TGTGCCAGCAGCTCGGACAGATTCACTGAAGCTTTCTTT CASSSDRFTEAFF
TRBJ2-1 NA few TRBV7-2 TGTGCCAGCAGCTTAGGGGCTGGGCTCCCACCCGAGCAGTTCTTC CASSLGAGLPPEQFF
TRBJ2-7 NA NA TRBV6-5 TGTGCCAGCAGTATAGGACACGATGACTACGAGCAGTACTTC CASSIGHDDYEQYF
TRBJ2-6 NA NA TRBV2 TGTGCCAGCAGTGAGTACAGGGTAGACGTCCTGACTTTC CASSEYRVDVLTF
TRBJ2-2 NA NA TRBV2 TGTGCCAGCAGTCAGGGTTGGCGGGGGGAGCTGTTTTTT CASSQGWRGELFF
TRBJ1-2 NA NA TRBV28 TGTGCCAGCAGTTTATCGATAGGGGATTATGGCTACACCTTC CASSLSIGDYGYTF
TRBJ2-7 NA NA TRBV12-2 TGTGCAAGTCGCCCTCGCTGGACTAGCGGGAGGGGAGTTGAGCAGTACTTC CASRPRWTSGRGVEQYF